These 16 T cell receptor beta chains came from one sample sequenced in a study of shared T cell receptors in the human thymus (dated by TCRdb to the early 2020s). The method was the immunoSEQ multiplex PCR assay. The source is immuneACCESS, and TCRdb retained only in-frame sequences with V and J called. Part of the clones is not carried over; for the studies checked, unresolved V genes explain less than half of this, and the remainder is unexplained. Within this sample are some 660,000 clones, with about 87% of them counted one time only. Together, the top ten hold about 0.0094% of the sample. These data were also filed under a second study, of human thymus T cells.

The sequencing input was thymocytes. These receptors all come from a boy under two years old with a congenital heart defect. Donor details come from another sample of the same person, matched by shared clones.

The table lists this clone with a count of one. The chain links TRBV5-1 to TRBJ2-3; 9 bases match TRBD2. The CDR3 is 17 residues long. V lost 2 bases to trimming and J lost 2 bases; unmatched junction nucleotides: 9. Germline CDR1 SGHRS, CDR2 YFSETQ. The CDR3 sequence is CASSLGGRALNTDTQYF. The CDR3 DNA is TGCGCCAGCAGCTTAGGCGGGAGGGCCTTGAACACAGATACGCAGTATTTT. Drawing the rest from reference TRBV5-1 and TRBJ2-3, the complete variable domain is KAGVTQTPRYLIKTRGQQVTLSCSPISGHRSVSWYQQTPGQGLQFLFEYFSETQRNKGNFPGRFSGRQFSNSRSEMNVSTLELGDSALYLCASSLGGRALNTDTQYFGPGTRLTVL.

The chain recombines TRBV12-5 with TRBJ1-5, with D hard to call. Trimming stripped 6 bases from V and 1 base from J, with 13 bases between. Germline values: CDR1 LGHNT, CDR2 FRNRAP. The CDR3 length is 15 residues. CDR3: CASGQGLRSNQPQHF. DNA for the CDR3: TGTGCTAGTGGCCAAGGACTCCGGAGCAATCAGCCCCAGCATTTT.

This sequence joins TRBV15 and TRBJ2-1, with 9 bases aligning to TRBD1. Germline CDR1 reads LNHNV; CDR2 reads YYDKDF (reference sequence). CDR3 size: 18 residues. J gave up 3 bases and V 2 bases, and 11 bases lay outside the gene matches. The CDR3 DNA reads as TGTGCCACCAGCAGAAACAACAGGGGGCTGCAGGGCTACAATGAGCAGTTCTTC. This encodes CATSRNNRGLQGYNEQFF.

J is TRBJ1-1 and V is TRBV7-4, with TRBD1 as a possible D gene (6 bases). V lost 0 bases and J 1 base, leaving 12 bases between the germline ends. The CDR3 consists of 16 residues. Germline-derived CDR1 and CDR2 are SGHVT and SQSDAQ. In DNA form, the CDR3 reads TGTGCCAGCAGCTTAGCGGTTGGGGGCAAGAACACTGAAGCTTTCTTT. This codes for CASSLAVGGKNTEAFF.

This chain joins TRBV4-2 and TRBJ2-1, with D perhaps TRBD2 (7 bases). Trimming cost V 3 bases and J 7 bases, with 16 bases left between them. Germline lookup yields CDR1 LGHNA and CDR2 YNFKEQ. The CDR3 length is 15 residues. The CDR3 sequence: CASSHHGGGGNEQFF. The CDR3 DNA is TGTGCCAGCAGCCACCATGGGGGGGGCGGGAATGAGCAGTTCTTC.

The chain carries TRBV5-1 and TRBJ1-2, with D perhaps matching TRBD1 (6 bases). Looked up from germline, CDR1 is SGHRS and CDR2 is YFSETQ. There are 16 residues in the CDR3. V lost 4 bases and J 4 bases, leaving 20 bases between the germline ends. CDR3 DNA: TGCGCCAGCAGCCCAAACCTAACCACAGGGATCTATGGCTACACCTTC. This translates into CASSPNLTTGIYGYTF. Filled out from reference TRBV5-1 and TRBJ1-2, the complete variable domain reads KAGVTQTPRYLIKTRGQQVTLSCSPISGHRSVSWYQQTPGQGLQFLFEYFSETQRNKGNFPGRFSGRQFSNSRSEMNVSTLELGDSALYLCASSPNLTTGIYGYTFGSGTRLTVV.

This clone was seen a handful of times. The chain employs TRBV4-3 and TRBJ2-7; a possible D gene is TRBD2 (5 bases). Trimming cost V 0 bases and J 3 bases, with 15 bases left between them. The germline V gene encodes CDR1 LGHNA and CDR2 YSLEER. The CDR3 totals 16 residues. The CDR3 is CASSQDGEVTIYEQYF. The DNA for the CDR3 is TGCGCCAGCAGCCAAGATGGAGAGGTGACTATCTACGAGCAGTACTTC.

This chain links TRBV28 with TRBJ1-5; D unresolved. Germline V gives CDR1 MDHEN, CDR2 SYDVKM. The germline V and J ends were trimmed by 2 bases and 9 bases, with 17 bases remaining between them. The CDR3 runs to 15 residues. CDR3 protein: CASSLRFRGVRPQHF. CDR3 DNA: TGTGCCAGCAGTTTACGGTTCCGAGGCGTCCGGCCCCAGCATTTT.

This clone occurred a few times. The V call is TRBV19, the J call TRBJ2-7; D gene uncertain. V lost 5 bases, J lost 2 bases, and 7 bases lay in between. The CDR3 sequence is 12 residues long. Germline CDR1 and CDR2: LNHDA and SQIVND (reference sequence). CDR3 DNA: TGTGCCAGTAGTGGTTGGCCCTACGAGCAGTACTTC. Its translation is CASSGWPYEQYF.

This clone came up a few times. V usage is TRBV6-1 and J usage is TRBJ1-6, with 9 bases identical to TRBD1. Trimming removed 11 bases from V and 9 bases from J; junction bases left unmatched: 5. CDR3 length: 12 amino acids. CDR1 MNHNS and CDR2 SASEGT come from the germline V gene. The CDR3 here is CAGRTGASPLHF. The DNA of the CDR3 is TGTGCCGGACGGACAGGGGCTTCACCCCTCCACTTT.

The gene calls are TRBV7-9 and TRBJ2-4; possibly TRBD1 for D (6 bases). The CDR3 runs 16 residues. Germline CDR1 SEHNR, CDR2 FQNEAQ (reference sequence). Trimming took 6 bases from V and 0 from J, leaving 15 bases between them. The CDR3 protein is CASSRQTGLAKNIQYF. CDR3 DNA: TGTGCCAGCAGTAGGCAAACAGGGCTAGCCAAAAACATTCAGTACTTC.

The chain combines TRBV2 with TRBJ2-3; D not certain. The germline V gene has CDR1 SNHLY and CDR2 FYNNEI. CDR3 length equals 13 residues. The V and J ends lost 10 bases and 4 bases respectively, with 15 bases between them. In nucleotides, the CDR3 is TGTGCCATTTCCTATTTTTTATCAGATACGCAGTATTTT. The encoded protein is CAISYFLSDTQYF.

V usage is TRBV7-2 and J usage is TRBJ1-2; 7 nucleotides agree with TRBD1. The CDR3 totals 17 residues. J gave up 4 bases and V 4 bases, and 15 bases lay outside the gene matches. Per germline, CDR1 SGHTA and CDR2 FQGNSA. CDR3 in amino acids: CASSSPPGQDGIYGYTF. In DNA form, the CDR3 reads TGTGCCAGCAGCTCCCCCCCAGGACAGGACGGGATCTATGGCTACACCTTC.

The rearrangement uses TRBV29-1 and TRBJ1-1; TRBD1 is a possible D gene (6 bases). The germline V gene has CDR1 SQVTM and CDR2 ANQGSEA. The ends were cut back, 4 bases at V and 0 bases at J, with 18 bases in the middle. The CDR3 is 16 residues long. The CDR3 sequence is CSVVKGGSRMNTEAFF. The CDR3 coding sequence is TGCAGCGTTGTTAAAGGGGGATCGAGAATGAACACTGAAGCTTTCTTT.

The chain has TRBV10-1 and TRBJ2-5; TRBD2 matches 8 bases. The last part of the DNA fits TRBJ2-7 better; the J call may be wrong. CDR3 length equals 17 residues. Germline V CDR1 and CDR2: WNHNN, SYGVQD (reference sequence). The DNA for the CDR3 is TGCGCCAGCAGTGAGTCTGGATATAGCGGGGACTCCTACGAGCAGTACTTC. Translation: CASSESGYSGDSYEQYF.

CDR3 sequence (DNA): TGTGCCAGCAGCCCCACAGGGGTTATAATATCACCCCTCCACTTT. This sequence encodes CASSPTGVIISPLHF. V gene TRBV5-8 combines with J gene TRBJ1-6, with TRBD1 matching over 7 bases. This CDR3 is built from 15 residues. Unmatched junction bases numbered 11, after V lost 4 bases and J lost 10 bases. The germline V gene encodes CDR1 SGHTS and CDR2 YDEGEE.